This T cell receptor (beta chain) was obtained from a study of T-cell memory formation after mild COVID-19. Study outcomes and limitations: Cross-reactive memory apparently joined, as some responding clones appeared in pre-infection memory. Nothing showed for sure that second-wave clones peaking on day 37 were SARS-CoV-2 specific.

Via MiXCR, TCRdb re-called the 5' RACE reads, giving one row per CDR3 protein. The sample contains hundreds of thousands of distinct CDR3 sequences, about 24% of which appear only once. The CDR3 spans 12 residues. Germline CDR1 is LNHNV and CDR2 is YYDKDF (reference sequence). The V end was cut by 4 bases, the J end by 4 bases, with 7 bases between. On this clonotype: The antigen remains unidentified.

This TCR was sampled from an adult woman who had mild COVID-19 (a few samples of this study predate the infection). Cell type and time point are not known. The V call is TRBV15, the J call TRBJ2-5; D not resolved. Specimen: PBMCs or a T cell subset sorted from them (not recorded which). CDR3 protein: CATSKVGETQYF. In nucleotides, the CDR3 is TGTGCCACCAGCAAAGTAGGAGAGACCCAGTACTTC.